Presented here are 20 T cell receptor beta chains from one specimen sequenced in a study of response to subunit inactivated influenza vaccine. TCRdb used MiXCR to reprocess the RT-PCR reads, holding one entry per CDR3 protein. The profile shows roughly 500,000 distinct CDR3 sequences, less than 25% of them singletons. The same specimen was also included in a second study, on T cells expressing NK-cell markers. That source adds: The TCR beta cDNA came from 5'RACE template switching with UMIs.

The sample was CD4+ T cells sorted from PBMCs, taken approximately 13 days after vaccination. The receptors were gathered from a man aged 50-60 years who received an inactivated influenza vaccine.

V and J are TRBV6-2 or TRBV6-3 and TRBJ1-4, with D possibly TRBD1 on 6 matching bases. Germline CDR1 MNHEY, CDR2 SVGEGT. Trimming removed 8 bases at V and 8 bases at J, with 18 bases between. The CDR3 is made up of 14 amino acids. CDR3 loop: CASARDTSPEKLFF. The CDR3 nucleotides are TGTGCCAGCGCCCGGGACACTTCACCAGAAAAACTGTTTTTT.

This clonotype was found a few times. V and J are TRBV21-1 and TRBJ2-1. TRBV21-1 is noted as a pseudogene. The CDR3 is made up of 14 amino acids. The CDR3 protein is CASSKGTATDEQFF. The CDR3 nucleotides read TGTGCCAGCAGCAAAGGGACGGCGACCGATGAGCAGTTCTTC.

The chain joins TRBV7-8 to TRBJ2-5; tentative D call: TRBD2 (5 bases). The length of the CDR3 is 14 residues. V was cut by 4 bases and J by 4 bases, with 13 bases left in between. Germline CDR1 is SGHVS and CDR2 is FQNEAQ. CDR3 sequence: CASSSGWPRETQYF. CDR3 coding DNA: TGTGCCAGCAGCTCGGGGTGGCCCCGAGAGACCCAGTACTTC.

V usage is TRBV12-3 or TRBV12-4 and J usage is TRBJ2-1; 11 bases fit TRBD2. The CDR3 is made up of 16 amino acids. V lost 6 bases, J lost 4 bases, and 8 bases stayed unmatched. CDR3 in amino acids: CASRGLAGVRYNEQFF. Here the CDR3 DNA reads TGTGCCAGCAGAGGACTAGCGGGTGTCAGGTACAATGAGCAGTTCTTC.

The chain has TRBV20-1 and TRBJ2-7, with 8 nucleotides matching TRBD1. V shed 5 bases, J shed 4 bases, and the junction held 13 bases outside the gene matches. CDR3 length equals 15 residues. CDR1 and CDR2 from the germline V gene are DFQATT and SNEGSKA (reference sequence). Here the CDR3 reads CSAEQPGQADYEQYF. The CDR3 DNA follows: TGCAGTGCTGAACAACCGGGACAGGCCGATTACGAGCAGTACTTC.

This clonotype occurred once. The chain couples TRBV2 to TRBJ2-7; TRBD2 is a possible D gene (7 bases). This CDR3 has 13 residues. Germline V CDR1 and CDR2: SNHLY, FYNNEI. Trimming left V 6 bases short and J 5 bases short, with 14 bases between. The CDR3 loop is CASRGGGVHEQYF. Here the CDR3 DNA reads TGTGCCAGCAGAGGGGGAGGGGTGCACGAGCAGTACTTC.

The chain recombines TRBV6-2 or TRBV6-3 with TRBJ2-7, with D perhaps TRBD2 (6 bases). The CDR3 consists of 13 residues. V was shortened by 6 bases and J by 7 bases, with 16 bases between the two germline ends. The germline CDR1 and CDR2 sequences are MNHEY and SVGEGT. CDR3 protein: CASRDPGRGEQYF. The CDR3 DNA follows: TGTGCCAGCAGAGATCCGGGACGGGGGGAGCAGTACTTC.

The CDR3 here is CASSYSIGKSSYNEQFF. In nucleotides, the CDR3 is TGTGCCAGCAGTTACTCGATCGGGAAAAGCTCCTACAATGAGCAGTTCTTC. The V and J genes are TRBV6-2 or TRBV6-3 and TRBJ2-1; weak D call: TRBD2 (5 bases). V lost 0 bases and J lost 0, with 12 bases in between. This CDR3 contains 17 residues. The germline V gene has CDR1 MNHEY and CDR2 SVGEGT.

This clonotype was picked up a small number of times. This chain connects TRBV18 to TRBJ1-1; D gene uncertain. CDR3 length: 17 amino acids. V was trimmed by 3 bases and J by 0 bases, leaving 17 bases between them. Germline values: CDR1 KGHSH, CDR2 LQKENI. The DNA of the CDR3 is TGTGCCAGCTCACCCTCTGCAGGCCGACTAATGAACACTGAAGCTTTCTTT. Amino acids: CASSPSAGRLMNTEAFF.

The rearrangement joins TRBV20-1 to TRBJ1-1; D call uncertain. The CDR3 extends over 17 amino acids. Germline CDR1 and CDR2: DFQATT and SNEGSKA (reference sequence). V lost 0 bases and J lost 1, with 18 bases in between. CDR3 coding DNA: TGCAGTGCTAGAGAGAGTAACTCGTGGACCGCGAACACTGAAGCTTTCTTT. Amino acids: CSARESNSWTANTEAFF.

In this sample, this clonotype turned up a few times. The chain uses TRBV7-2 and TRBJ2-3, with unresolved D. V was pared by 5 bases and J by 5 bases, with 14 bases between. The length of the CDR3 is 14 residues. CDR1 is SGHTA and CDR2 is FQGNSA in the germline V gene. CDR3 in amino acids: CASSAQNWGDTQYF. For the CDR3, the DNA is TGTGCCAGCAGCGCCCAAAACTGGGGAGATACGCAGTATTTT.

The rearrangement links TRBV5-1 to TRBJ1-2, with 12 nucleotides matching TRBD1. CDR1 is SGHRS and CDR2 is YFSETQ in the germline V gene. The CDR3 runs 14 residues. J lost 5 bases, V lost 4 bases, and 3 bases had no gene match. The CDR3 protein is CASSEGQGAYGYTF. In DNA form, the CDR3 reads TGCGCCAGCAGCGAGGGACAGGGGGCGTATGGCTACACCTTC.

The chain has TRBV6-1 and TRBJ2-1; possible D gene TRBD1, 5 bases. CDR1 is MNHNS, CDR2 SASEGT, per germline. Trimming shortened V by 2 bases and J by 5 bases, and 13 bases separated the two germline ends. The length of the CDR3 is 15 residues. CDR3 sequence reads: CASSESGMGHNEQFF. Written as DNA, the CDR3 is TGTGCCAGCAGTGAATCAGGGATGGGCCACAATGAGCAGTTCTTC.

This clonotype was detected only a few times. The chain combines TRBV2 with TRBJ2-3, with no clear D. Germline V gives CDR1 SNHLY, CDR2 FYNNEI. This CDR3 region has 17 residues. Trimming removed 6 bases at V and 3 bases at J, with 22 bases between. CDR3 in amino acids: CASRIRIPGESTDTQYF. As DNA, the CDR3 is TGTGCCAGCAGGATCCGAATCCCAGGAGAGAGTACAGATACGCAGTATTTT.

This clonotype was detected many times. The V gene is TRBV7-9, the J gene TRBJ2-1, with D perhaps TRBD1 or TRBD2 (5 bases each). This CDR3 has 15 amino acids. The V end was cut by 2 bases, the J end by 7 bases, with 15 bases between. The V gene's germline CDR1 is SEHNR and CDR2 FQNEAQ (reference sequence). CDR3 amino acids: CASSLMTGTGNEQFF. The CDR3 nucleotides read TGTGCCAGCAGCTTAATGACCGGGACGGGGAATGAGCAGTTCTTC.

This chain uses TRBV7-9 with TRBJ2-1; no reliable D call. V dropped 2 bases and J dropped 4 bases, with 6 bases sitting between them. The CDR3 consists of 13 residues. Germline lookup yields CDR1 SEHNR and CDR2 FQNEAQ (reference sequence). The CDR3: CASSLIQYNEQFF. DNA of the CDR3: TGTGCCAGCAGCTTAATTCAGTACAATGAGCAGTTCTTC.

This clonotype was seen repeatedly, ten times or more. J is TRBJ2-2 and V is TRBV12-3 or TRBV12-4, with a possible D match to TRBD1 (5 bases). This CDR3 has 13 residues. Trimming left V 3 bases short and J 6 bases short, with 8 bases between. CDR3: CASSLEGAGELFF. The CDR3 DNA is TGTGCCAGCAGTTTGGAAGGGGCCGGGGAGCTGTTTTTT.

A few counts support this clonotype. The chain recombines TRBV5-1 with TRBJ2-5; perhaps D is TRBD1 or TRBD2 (5 bases each). V was clipped by 4 bases and J by 1 base, with 11 bases between them. This CDR3 is built from 14 residues. The germline V gene encodes CDR1 SGHRS and CDR2 YFSETQ. CDR3 DNA sequence: TGCGCCAGCAGCCCGGGGACGCTCCAAGAGACCCAGTACTTC. Its translation is CASSPGTLQETQYF. Complete variable domain (other parts from reference TRBV5-1 and TRBJ2-5): KAGVTQTPRYLIKTRGQQVTLSCSPISGHRSVSWYQQTPGQGLQFLFEYFSETQRNKGNFPGRFSGRQFSNSRSEMNVSTLELGDSALYLCASSPGTLQETQYFGPGTRLLVL.

With respect to this clonotype: One junction end disagrees with the germline gene, perhaps due to a read error. The rearrangement uses TRBV20-1 and TRBJ2-7; D might be TRBD1 (5 bases). From germline, CDR1 is DFQATT and CDR2 SNEGSKA (reference sequence). The CDR3 covers 13 residues. CDR3 sequence reads: CSATGILSYEQYF. Written as DNA, the CDR3 is TGCAGTGCTACAGGGATCCTCTCCTACGAGCAGTATTTC.

This clonotype was observed a handful of times. The chain has TRBV20-1 and TRBJ1-6; no firm D call. Germline V lookup: CDR1 DFQATT, CDR2 SNEGSKA (reference sequence). The CDR3 is made up of 15 amino acids. The ends were cut back, 4 bases at V and 2 bases at J, with 12 bases in the middle. CDR3 sequence (DNA): TGCAGTGCTACCGGGTCCCAGACCTATAATTCACCCCTCCACTTT. It translates to CSATGSQTYNSPLHF.